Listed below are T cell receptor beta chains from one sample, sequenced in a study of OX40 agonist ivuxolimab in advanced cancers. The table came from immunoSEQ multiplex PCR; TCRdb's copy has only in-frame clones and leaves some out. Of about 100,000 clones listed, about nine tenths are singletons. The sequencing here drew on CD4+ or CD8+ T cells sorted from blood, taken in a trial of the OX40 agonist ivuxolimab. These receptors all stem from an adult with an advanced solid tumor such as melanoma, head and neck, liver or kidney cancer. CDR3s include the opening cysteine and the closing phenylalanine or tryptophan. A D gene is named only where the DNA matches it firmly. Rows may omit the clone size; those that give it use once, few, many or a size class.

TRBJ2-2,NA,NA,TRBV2,CASSDTPGGTGELFF,TGTGCCAGCAGCGATACCCCGGGCGGGACCGGGGAGCTGTTTTTT
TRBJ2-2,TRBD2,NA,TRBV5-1,CASSLLAGAGELFF,TGCGCCAGCAGCTTGTTAGCGGGAGCCGGGGAGCTGTTTTTT
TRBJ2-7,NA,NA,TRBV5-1,CASSVTGTEGEQYF,TGCGCCAGCAGCGTCACCGGGACGGAAGGCGAGCAGTACTTC
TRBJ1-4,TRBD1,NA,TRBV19,CASSQKGQGYEKLFF,TGTGCCAGTTCCCAGAAGGGACAGGGTTATGAAAAACTGTTTTTT
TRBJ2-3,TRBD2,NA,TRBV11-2,CASSLLSGKQYF,TGTGCCAGCAGCCTTCTTAGCGGGAAGCAGTATTTT
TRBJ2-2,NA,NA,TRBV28,CAHNTPTGELFF,TGTGCCCACAACACTCCCACCGGGGAGCTGTTTTTT
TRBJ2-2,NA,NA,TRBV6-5,CASSYGTSNTGELFF,TGTGCCAGCAGTTATGGCACCTCGAACACCGGGGAGCTGTTTTTT
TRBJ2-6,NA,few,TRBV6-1,CAGRSSGANVLTF,TGTGCCGGAAGGTCTTCTGGGGCCAACGTCCTGACTTTC
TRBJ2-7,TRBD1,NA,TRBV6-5,CASSSTGTGVYEQYF,TGTGCCAGCAGTTCGACCGGGACAGGGGTCTACGAGCAGTACTTC
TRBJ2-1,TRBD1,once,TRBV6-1,CASSDLTGVFTYNEQFF,TGTGCCAGCAGTGACCTGACAGGGGTGTTCACCTACAATGAGCAGTTCTTC
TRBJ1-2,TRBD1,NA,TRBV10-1,CASSEDRVYGYTF,TGCGCCAGCAGTGAGGACAGGGTGTATGGCTACACCTTC
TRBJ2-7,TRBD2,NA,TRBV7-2,CASSLVGLAGGLLSYEQYF,TGTGCCAGCAGCTTAGTAGGACTAGCGGGAGGACTTCTCTCCTACGAGCAGTACTTC
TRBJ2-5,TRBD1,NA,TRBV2,CASSEDRGPETQYF,TGTGCCAGCAGTGAAGACAGGGGGCCGGAGACCCAGTACTTC
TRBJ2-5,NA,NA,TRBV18,CASSPAKDGTQYF,TGTGCCAGCTCACCGGCCAAAGATGGGACCCAGTACTTC
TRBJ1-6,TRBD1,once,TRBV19,CASSLPGQTISPLHF,TGTGCCAGTAGTCTCCCGGGACAGACTATTTCACCCCTCCACTTT
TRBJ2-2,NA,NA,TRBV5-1,CASSLKSLGVNTGELFF,TGCGCCAGCAGCTTGAAGTCGCTCGGAGTGAACACCGGGGAGCTGTTTTTT
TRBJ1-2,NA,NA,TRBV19,CASRRTANYGYTF,TGTGCCAGTAGAAGGACAGCTAACTATGGCTACACCTTC
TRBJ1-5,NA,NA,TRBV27,CASSFSGYSPQPQHF,TGTGCCAGCAGTTTCTCCGGGTATTCCCCTCAGCCCCAGCATTTT
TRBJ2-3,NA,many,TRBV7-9,CASSLERAQLRTDTQYF,TGTGCCAGCAGCCTCGAGCGGGCACAGCTTCGCACAGATACGCAGTATTTT
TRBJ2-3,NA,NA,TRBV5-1,CASSLENRAGTDTQYF,TGCGCCAGCAGCTTGGAAAACAGGGCGGGCACAGATACGCAGTATTTT
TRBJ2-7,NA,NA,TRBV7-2,CASSLYPTGPYEQYF,TGTGCCAGCAGCTTATATCCCACAGGACCCTACGAGCAGTACTTC
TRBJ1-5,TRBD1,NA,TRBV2,CASSRGPSSNQPQHF,TGTGCCAGCAGCAGGGGGCCTTCTAGCAATCAGCCCCAGCATTTT
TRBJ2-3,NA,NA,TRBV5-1,CASSRGAFPEDTQYF,TGCGCCAGCAGCCGTGGGGCTTTTCCCGAAGATACGCAGTATTTT
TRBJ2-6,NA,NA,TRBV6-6,CASRQGVRANVLTF,TGTGCCAGCAGGCAAGGGGTACGGGCCAACGTCCTGACTTTC
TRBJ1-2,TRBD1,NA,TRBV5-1,CASSLRQGDGYTF,TGCGCCAGCAGCCTGAGACAGGGAGACGGCTACACCTTC
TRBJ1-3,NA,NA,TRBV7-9,CASSRDNVGGNTIYF,TGTGCCAGCAGCCGCGACAACGTTGGTGGAAACACCATATATTTT
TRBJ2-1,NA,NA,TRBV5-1,CASSSAHEQFF,TGCGCCAGCAGCTCGGCTCATGAGCAGTTCTTC
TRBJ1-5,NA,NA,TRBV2,CASMRDSNQPQHF,TGTGCCAGCATGAGGGACAGCAATCAGCCCCAGCATTTT
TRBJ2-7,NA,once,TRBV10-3,CAISEDGPTGEQYF,TGTGCCATCAGTGAAGACGGTCCCACGGGCGAGCAGTACTTC
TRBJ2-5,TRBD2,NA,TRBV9,CALPMIAGGQGAQETQYF,TGTGCCCTACCCATGATAGCGGGAGGCCAAGGAGCTCAAGAGACCCAGTACTTC
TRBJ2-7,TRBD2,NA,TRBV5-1,CASTLDSLSGGTNEQYF,TGCGCCAGCACCCTCGACTCTTTAAGCGGGGGCACCAACGAGCAGTACTTC
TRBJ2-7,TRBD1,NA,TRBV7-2,CASSLGSGQGYEQYF,TGTGCCAGCAGCTTGGGGTCGGGACAGGGCTACGAGCAGTACTTC
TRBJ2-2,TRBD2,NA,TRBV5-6,CASSLGGLAVGELFF,TGTGCCAGCAGCTTGGGGGGACTAGCGGTCGGGGAGCTGTTTTTT
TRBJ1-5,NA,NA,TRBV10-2,CASSKGVPQPQHF,TGCGCCAGCAGTAAAGGGGTCCCTCAGCCCCAGCATTTT
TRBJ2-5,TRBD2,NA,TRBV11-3,CASSLGTSGSAETQYF,TGTGCCAGCAGCCTGGGGACTAGCGGGAGTGCAGAGACCCAGTACTTC
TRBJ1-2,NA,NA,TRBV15,CATSRDGPNYGYTF,TGTGCCACCAGCCGGGACGGACCTAACTATGGCTACACCTTC
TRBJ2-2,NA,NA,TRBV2,CASSGRATGELFF,TGTGCCAGCAGTGGCAGGGCCACCGGGGAGCTGTTTTTT
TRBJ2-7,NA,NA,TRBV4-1,CASSEQGGPYEQYF,TGCGCCAGCAGCGAACAGGGAGGACCCTACGAGCAGTACTTC
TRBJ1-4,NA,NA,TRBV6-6,CASTTGTEKLFF,TGTGCCAGTACAACGGGTACTGAAAAACTGTTTTTT
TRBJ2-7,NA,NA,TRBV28,CASSFRGAGYSYEQYF,TGTGCCAGCAGTTTCAGAGGGGCGGGTTACTCCTACGAGCAGTACTTC